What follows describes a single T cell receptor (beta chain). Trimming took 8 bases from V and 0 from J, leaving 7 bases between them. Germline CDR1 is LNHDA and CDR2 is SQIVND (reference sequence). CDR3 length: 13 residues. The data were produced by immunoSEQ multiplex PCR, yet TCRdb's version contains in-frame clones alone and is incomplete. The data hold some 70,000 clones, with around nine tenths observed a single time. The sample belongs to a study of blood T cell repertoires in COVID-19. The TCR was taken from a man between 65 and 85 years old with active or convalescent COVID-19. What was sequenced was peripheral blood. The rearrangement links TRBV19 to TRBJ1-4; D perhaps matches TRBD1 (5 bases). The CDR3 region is CASQGPTNEKLFF. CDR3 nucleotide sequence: TGTGCCAGTCAGGGTCCAACTAATGAAAAACTGTTTTTT.